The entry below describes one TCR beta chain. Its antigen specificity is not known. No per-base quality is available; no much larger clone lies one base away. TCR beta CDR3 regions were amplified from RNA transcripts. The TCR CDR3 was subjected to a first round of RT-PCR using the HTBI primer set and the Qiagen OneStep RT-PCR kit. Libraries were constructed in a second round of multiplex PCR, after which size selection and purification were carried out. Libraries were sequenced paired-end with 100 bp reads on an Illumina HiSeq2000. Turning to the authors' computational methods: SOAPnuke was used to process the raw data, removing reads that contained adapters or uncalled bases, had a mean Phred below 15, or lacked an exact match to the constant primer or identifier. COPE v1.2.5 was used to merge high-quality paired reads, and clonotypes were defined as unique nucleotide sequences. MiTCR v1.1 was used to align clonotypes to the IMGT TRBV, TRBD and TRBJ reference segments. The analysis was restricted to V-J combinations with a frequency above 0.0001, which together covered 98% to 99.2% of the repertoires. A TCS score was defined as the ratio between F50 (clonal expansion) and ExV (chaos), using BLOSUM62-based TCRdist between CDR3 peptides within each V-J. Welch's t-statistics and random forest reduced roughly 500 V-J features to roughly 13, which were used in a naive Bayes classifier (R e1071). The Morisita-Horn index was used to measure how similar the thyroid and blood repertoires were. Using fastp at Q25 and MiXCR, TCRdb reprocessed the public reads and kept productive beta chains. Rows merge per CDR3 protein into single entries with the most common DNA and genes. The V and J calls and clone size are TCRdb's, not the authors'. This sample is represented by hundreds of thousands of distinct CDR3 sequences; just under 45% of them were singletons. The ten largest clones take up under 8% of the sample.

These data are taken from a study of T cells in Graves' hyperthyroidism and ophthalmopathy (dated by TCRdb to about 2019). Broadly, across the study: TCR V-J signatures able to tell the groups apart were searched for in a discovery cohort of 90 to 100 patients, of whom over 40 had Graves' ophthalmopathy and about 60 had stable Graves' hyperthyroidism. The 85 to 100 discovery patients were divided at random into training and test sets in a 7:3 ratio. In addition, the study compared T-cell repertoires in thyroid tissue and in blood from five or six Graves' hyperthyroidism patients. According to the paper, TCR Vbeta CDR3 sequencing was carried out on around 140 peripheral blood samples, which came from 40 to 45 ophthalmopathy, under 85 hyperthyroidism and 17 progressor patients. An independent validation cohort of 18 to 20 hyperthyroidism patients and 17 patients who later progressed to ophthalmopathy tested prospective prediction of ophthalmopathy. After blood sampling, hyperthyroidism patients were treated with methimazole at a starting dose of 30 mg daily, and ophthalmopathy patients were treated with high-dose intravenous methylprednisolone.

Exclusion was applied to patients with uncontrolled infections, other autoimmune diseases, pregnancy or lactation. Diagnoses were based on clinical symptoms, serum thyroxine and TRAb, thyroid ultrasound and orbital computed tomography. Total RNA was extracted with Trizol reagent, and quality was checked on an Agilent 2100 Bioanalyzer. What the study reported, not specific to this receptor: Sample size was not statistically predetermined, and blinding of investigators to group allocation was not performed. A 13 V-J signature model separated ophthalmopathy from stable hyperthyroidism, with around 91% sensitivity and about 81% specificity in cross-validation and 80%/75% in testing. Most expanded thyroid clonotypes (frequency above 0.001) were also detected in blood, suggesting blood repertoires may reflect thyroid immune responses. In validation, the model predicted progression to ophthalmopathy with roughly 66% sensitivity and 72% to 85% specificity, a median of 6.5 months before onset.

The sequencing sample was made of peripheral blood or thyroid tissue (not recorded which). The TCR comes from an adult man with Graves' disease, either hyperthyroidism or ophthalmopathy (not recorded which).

Read as DNA, the sequence is TGTGCCAGCAGTGACTTGTTTGGGACAAGAGGGGATCAGCCCCAGCATTTT. Its translation reads: CASSDLFGTRGDQPQHF. This receptor chain uses TRBV6-6 and TRBJ1-5; matching of 6 bases hints at TRBD1 as the D gene. The CDR3 goes from the cysteine to the phenylalanine over 17 residues. The CDR3 DNA has 51 bases and is translated from base 1. The germline V gene encodes CDR1 MNHNY and CDR2 SVGAGI (reference sequence). Cut back by 5 bases and 5 bases, the V and J ends lie 22 bases apart.